The clone carrying this TCR beta chain was found a few times. The antigen is undetermined. The treatment is: oral pan-JAK inhibitor, 5-10 mg twice daily. This sample stems from a study of CD8+ T cells in alopecia areata. Across the study: The protocol delivered tofacitinib for 6 to 18 months, then withdrew it for 6 months.

Between the trimmed V and J ends, which lost 3 bases and 0 bases, there was a span of 8 bases. Germline V lookup: CDR1 MNHEY, CDR2 SMNVEV (reference sequence). This CDR3 has 14 amino acids. The authors extracted RNA and reverse transcribed it into cDNA as the sequencing template. TCRdb's copy holds only in-frame clones and misses some; the assay was immunoSEQ multiplex PCR. Here the sample spans about 100,000 clones, 44% being singletons. Study-level findings and limits: Links between baseline CD8+ expansion and response need larger treated cohorts. TCRs were shared less clearly across patients than in mice, possibly for HLA-related reasons. Tofacitinib significantly reduced both scalp clonality and expanded CD8+ clones among the top 100.

The input for sequencing was CD8+ T cells sorted from blood, taken at week 24, from a patient treated with tofacitinib. The source is a human donor with alopecia areata. The V call is TRBV27, the J call TRBJ1-1; maybe TRBD1 (5 bases). The CDR3 DNA follows: TGTGCCAGCAGTTTGCAGGGATTGAACACTGAAGCTTTCTTT. Residues: CASSLQGLNTEAFF.